The rows below give T cell receptor beta chains drawn from one sample of a study of blood T cell repertoires in COVID-19. Measured with immunoSEQ multiplex PCR; TCRdb has only the in-frame clones, and not every one. The data contain about 150,000 clones, roughly 91% of them singletons. Sequenced material: peripheral blood. These receptors were obtained from a man younger than 35 with COVID-19, enrolled during active disease. CDR3s include the opening cysteine and the closing phenylalanine or tryptophan. A D gene is named only where the DNA matches it firmly. The size field is filled for only some rows; it gives once, few, many or a size class.

TRBV19	TRBJ2-1	.	once	TGTGCCAGTAGTATAGAACTGTCCTACAATGAGCAGTTCTTC	CASSIELSYNEQFF
TRBV28	TRBJ1-1	.	.	TGTGCCAGCAGGCCGGGGATGAACACTGAAGCTTTCTTT	CASRPGMNTEAFF
TRBV7-8	TRBJ2-7	TRBD1	.	TGTGCCAGCAGCTCAGGGGACCCGGACAGGGTACACGAGCAGTACTTC	CASSSGDPDRVHEQYF
TRBV28	TRBJ2-3	.	.	TGTGCCAGCAGTTTGCCGGAGAGCACAGATACGCAGTATTTT	CASSLPESTDTQYF
TRBV4-1	TRBJ1-1	.	few	TGCGCCAGCAGCCACCCATTGAACACTGAAGCTTTCTTT	CASSHPLNTEAFF
TRBV7-2	TRBJ2-1	TRBD2	.	TGTGCCAGCAGCTTAGTGGCACTAGCGGGAGGGGCTGAGCAGTTCTTC	CASSLVALAGGAEQFF
TRBV3-1/TRBV3-2	TRBJ2-2	.	.	TGTGCCAGCAGCCAAGGCAGGGTGGCCGGGGAGCTGTTTTTT	CASSQGRVAGELFF
TRBV6-1	TRBJ2-6	TRBD1	.	TGTGCCAGCAGTGAACAGGGGGCTGGGGCCAACGTCCTGACTTTC	CASSEQGAGANVLTF
TRBV7-2	TRBJ2-1	.	.	TGTGCCAGCAGCTTCCGAAGCGCCAACAATGAGCAGTTCTTC	CASSFRSANNEQFF
TRBV7-3	TRBJ2-1	TRBD2	.	TGTGCCAGCAGCTTAACGCCCGGGAGGAGCTCCTACAATGAGCAGTTCTTC	CASSLTPGRSSYNEQFF
TRBV4-3	TRBJ2-2	.	.	TGCGCCAGCAGAAGGGGTAAGGACACCGGGGAGCTGTTTTTT	CASRRGKDTGELFF
TRBV7-9	TRBJ2-1	.	.	TGTGCCAGCAGCTCTAGCTGGAATGAGCAGTTCTTC	CASSSSWNEQFF
TRBV11-3	TRBJ2-7	TRBD1	.	TGTGCCAGCAGCTTACTCCGGGACAGCGAGCAGTACTTC	CASSLLRDSEQYF
TRBV5-8	TRBJ1-6	.	.	TGTGCCAGCAGCTTCAGAGGATCCTATAATTCACCCCTCCACTTT	CASSFRGSYNSPLHF
TRBV7-9	TRBJ2-7	TRBD1	.	TGTGCCAGCAGCCCAGGGGACAGCTCCTACGAGCAGTACTTC	CASSPGDSSYEQYF
TRBV28	TRBJ1-1	.	.	TGTGCCAGCAGTTTAACCGTGGGGAAGGGGGCTTTCTTT	CASSLTVGKGAFF
TRBV5-5	TRBJ2-1	.	.	TGTGCCAGCAGCCCCCGGGAGCACGCCTACAATGAGCAGTTCTTC	CASSPREHAYNEQFF